A selection of T cell receptor beta chains follows, all from one sample in a study of cytomegalovirus exposure and HLA in healthy donors. This table comes from immunoSEQ multiplex PCR, and its TCRdb copy is limited to in-frame clones, with some not included. Of approximately 120,000 clones listed, 76% are singletons. Source material: PBMCs. Receptors originate from a woman in her 50s in good health and CMV-seropositive. The CDR3 runs from the conserved cysteine through the conserved F or W. A D gene is named only where the DNA matches it firmly. Size is omitted from some rows. Given values are once, few, many or a class for expanded clones.

TGTGCCAGCAGCTCTCCCGGGGGCCCGGGGGGGGGTACGCAGTATTTT CASSSPGGPGGGTQYF TRBJ2-3 TRBD2 NA TRBV6-6
TGCGCCAGCAGTCGCTCTCCTTTCCATGCAAGCGCGGTAGAAAATGAAAAACTGTTTTTT CASSRSPFHASAVENEKLFF TRBJ1-4 NA NA TRBV4-1
TGCGCCAGCAGCCAAGATCTGAGGGTCCCCACTGAAGCTTTCTTT CASSQDLRVPTEAFF TRBJ1-1 NA NA TRBV4-3
TGTGCCAGCAGCCCCACGTCGGGGAGCAACGAGCAGTACTTC CASSPTSGSNEQYF TRBJ2-7 NA NA TRBV11-3
TGCGCCAGCAGTCTCCCCGACAGGGACTATGGCTACACCTTC CASSLPDRDYGYTF TRBJ1-2 TRBD1 NA TRBV23-1
TGTGCCAGCAGCTTAGCCGGGACTGTCGCGAATGAGCAGTTCTTC CASSLAGTVANEQFF TRBJ2-1 NA NA TRBV7-6
TGTGCCAGCACCGCGGACTGGAATCAGCCCCAGCATTTT CASTADWNQPQHF TRBJ1-5 NA few TRBV6-5
TGTGCCAGCAGCTTACCCGGGACAGGGCGCCGTCACCCCACTGAAGCTTTCTTT CASSLPGTGRRHPTEAFF TRBJ1-1 TRBD1 NA TRBV13
TGTGCCAGCAGTTACCTGGACAGAAACTATGGCTACACCTTC CASSYLDRNYGYTF TRBJ1-2 NA NA TRBV6-5
TGTGCCAGCAGATACGGGAGCGGCACCGGGGAGCTGTTTTTT CASRYGSGTGELFF TRBJ2-2 NA NA TRBV2
TGTGCCAGCAGCGATGACAGGGTCAACGAGCAGTACTTC CASSDDRVNEQYF TRBJ2-7 TRBD1 NA TRBV7-2
TGTGCCAGCAGTCAGGGGCTAGCGGGAGGGAACACCGGGGAGCTGTTTTTT CASSQGLAGGNTGELFF TRBJ2-2 TRBD2 NA TRBV7-3
TGTGCCACCTTAGTGGGGGGGGCCTCTAGCACAGATACGCAGTATTTT CATLVGGASSTDTQYF TRBJ2-3 NA NA TRBV5-4
TGTGCCAGCAGCGTAGGACTGGGAGGCTACGAGCAGTACTTC CASSVGLGGYEQYF TRBJ2-7 NA NA TRBV9
TGTGCCAGTAGTACCGCCCAGGGGAGAAGTGGCGAGCAGTACTTC CASSTAQGRSGEQYF TRBJ2-7 NA NA TRBV19
TGCGCCAGCAGCTCCCGGACAGGCGAAGCTTTCTTT CASSSRTGEAFF TRBJ1-1 TRBD1 NA TRBV5-1
TGTGCCAGCAGCCGGGAAACGGGTTCGGACGAGCAGTACTTC CASSRETGSDEQYF TRBJ2-7 NA NA TRBV5-4
TGTGCCATCAGTGAGCAGCTGGCGGGGGGCCGAGACTTC CAISEQLAGGRDF TRBJ2-5 TRBD2 NA TRBV10-3
TGTGCCAGCAGCTTACACAACACCGGGACAGGGTACGAGCAGTACTTC CASSLHNTGTGYEQYF TRBJ2-7 TRBD1 NA TRBV11-2
TGTGCCAGCAGCGTAGGCGGTACCACTGAAGCTTTCTTT CASSVGGTTEAFF TRBJ1-1 NA few TRBV9
TGTGCCAGCAGCTTCGGGTGGACCTACGAGCAGTACTTC CASSFGWTYEQYF TRBJ2-7 NA NA TRBV11-2
TGTGCCAGCAGTTTGCGGTACGAGCAGTACTTC CASSLRYEQYF TRBJ2-7 NA NA TRBV27
TGCGCCAGCAGCCAAGAGGGCCAGCGGGGTGAGCAGTTCTTC CASSQEGQRGEQFF TRBJ2-1 TRBD2 NA TRBV4-3
TGCGCCAGCAGCTTGGGAGGTTTTGGGACAGACTACGAGCAGTACTTC CASSLGGFGTDYEQYF TRBJ2-7 TRBD1 NA TRBV5-1
TGTGCCAGCAGTTCTTACAACAGGGGTGATCAGCCCCAGCATTTT CASSSYNRGDQPQHF TRBJ1-5 TRBD1 NA TRBV6-5
TGTGCCAGCAGCGTAGGGGCTGGCGGGAGTAAAACAGATACGCAGTATTTT CASSVGAGGSKTDTQYF TRBJ2-3 TRBD2 NA TRBV9
TGTGCCATCAGTCGAGTGGGACAGGGCAATGAGCAGTTCTTC CAISRVGQGNEQFF TRBJ2-1 TRBD1 NA TRBV10-3
TGTGCCAGCAGTTCCCCAAATGACAGGCTCAATGAGCAGTTCTTC CASSSPNDRLNEQFF TRBJ2-1 NA NA TRBV7-9
TGCGCCAGCAGCCAACTCGTCTACAATGAGCAGTTCTTC CASSQLVYNEQFF TRBJ2-1 NA NA TRBV4-3
TGTGCCAGCAGCTTCCGCACAGGGAAGGACGACGAGCAGTACTTC CASSFRTGKDDEQYF TRBJ2-7 NA NA TRBV11-2
TGTGCCAGCAGCCGGGGCGGGGCAGCCTACAATGAGCAGTTCTTC CASSRGGAAYNEQFF TRBJ2-1 NA NA TRBV11-3
TGTGCCAGCAGTGAAAGGGTCTTGGCGGGACGGCCCCAGCATTTT CASSERVLAGRPQHF TRBJ1-5 NA NA TRBV2
TGTGCCAGCAGCTTAGCCCAGGGGGTGAACACTGAAGCTTTCTTT CASSLAQGVNTEAFF TRBJ1-1 TRBD1 NA TRBV7-9
TGTGCCAGCAGCCCCGGGACAGGGGGCTCGGTCACCGGGGAGCTGTTTTTT CASSPGTGGSVTGELFF TRBJ2-2 TRBD1 few TRBV5-4
TGTGCCAGCAGTCCCTACAGGGGAGATGAGCAGTTCTTC CASSPYRGDEQFF TRBJ2-1 TRBD1 few TRBV27
TGTGCCAGCAGTAGGGACAGGTTTAATGAAAAACTGTTTTTT CASSRDRFNEKLFF TRBJ1-4 TRBD1 NA TRBV11-2
TGTGCCATCAGTGGGACTTTACAAGGGGATACGCAGTATTTT CAISGTLQGDTQYF TRBJ2-3 NA NA TRBV10-3
TGTGCCAGCTCACCACCATCCAAAGAGACCCAGTACTTC CASSPPSKETQYF TRBJ2-5 NA NA TRBV18
TGCGCCAGCAGCTTAACATCACGGGAAAATGAAAAACTGTTTTTT CASSLTSRENEKLFF TRBJ1-4 NA NA TRBV5-1
TGTGCCAGCAGCGTAGGAGTAGCGGAGATCTCTGGGGCCAACGGCCTGACTTTC CASSVGVAEISGANGLTF TRBJ2-6 NA NA TRBV9
TGCGCCAGCAGCGAAGAACAGTTAGAGAACACTGAAGCTTTCTTT CASSEEQLENTEAFF TRBJ1-1 NA NA TRBV4-3